These 10 T cell receptor beta chains came from one sample sequenced in a study of T cell responses to AZD1222 COVID-19 vaccine. Assay used: immunoSEQ multiplex PCR; TCRdb lists only in-frame clones, some missing. This sample has some 100,000 clones, with roughly 91% found just once. The material sequenced was peripheral blood, taken on day 0 of AZD1222 vaccination. Receptor source: an adult in good health.

The V gene is TRBV14, the J gene TRBJ1-4, with D possibly matching TRBD1 (5 bases). V was shortened by 5 bases and J by 3 bases, with 10 bases between the two germline ends. This CDR3 contains 14 residues. Germline V lookup: CDR1 SGHDN, CDR2 FVKESK. In DNA, the CDR3 is TGTGCCAGCAGCGCCGACAGCTCTAATGAAAAACTGTTTTTT. Its protein product is CASSADSSNEKLFF.

CDR3 DNA: TGCGCCAGCAGCGTGGGGCTCTCTGGTGGCACTGAAGCTTTCTTT. This gives the protein CASSVGLSGGTEAFF. The rearrangement links TRBV5-1 to TRBJ1-1; D perhaps matches TRBD1 (5 bases). Trimming pared 4 bases from V and 4 bases from J, leaving 17 bases between. This CDR3 is 15 amino acids long. CDR1 SGHRS and CDR2 YFSETQ come from the germline V gene. The whole variable domain, filled in from reference TRBV5-1 and TRBJ1-1, reads KAGVTQTPRYLIKTRGQQVTLSCSPISGHRSVSWYQQTPGQGLQFLFEYFSETQRNKGNFPGRFSGRQFSNSRSEMNVSTLELGDSALYLCASSVGLSGGTEAFFGQGTRLTVV.

This chain links TRBV30 with TRBJ2-6; D remains ambiguous. The V gene lost 5 bases and the J gene lost 3 bases, with 8 bases spanning the gap. Looked up from germline, CDR1 is GTSNPN and CDR2 is SVGIG (reference sequence). The length of the CDR3 is 13 residues. The CDR3 DNA reads as TGTGCCTGGGATCCCCTTGGGGCCAACGTCCTGACTTTC. Protein: CAWDPLGANVLTF.

The chain recombines TRBV5-6 with TRBJ2-1; the match to TRBD2 covers 14 bases. CDR3 length: 15 residues. Per the germline V gene, CDR1 is SGHDT and CDR2 is YYEEEE. V lost 5 bases, J lost 9 bases, and 7 bases stayed unmatched. The CDR3 here is CASSYGLAGGGEQFF. Here the CDR3 DNA reads TGTGCCAGCAGTTATGGACTAGCGGGGGGTGGTGAGCAGTTCTTC.

V usage is TRBV7-8 and J usage is TRBJ1-5; D gene uncertain. The CDR3 is made up of 16 amino acids. Germline CDR1 and CDR2: SGHVS and FQNEAQ. Trimming removed 2 bases at V and 0 bases at J, with 11 bases between. CDR3 amino acids: CASSLYRTGSNQPQHF. CDR3 DNA sequence: TGTGCCAGCAGCTTATATCGGACGGGTAGCAATCAGCCCCAGCATTTT.

The CDR3 DNA is TGTGCCAGCAGCAGTTCTAGCGGGGGCTCTTACGAGCAGTACTTC. Amino acids: CASSSSSGGSYEQYF. V usage is TRBV5-4 and J usage is TRBJ2-7, with 10 nucleotides matching TRBD2. There are 15 residues in the CDR3. The germline V gene encodes CDR1 SGHNT and CDR2 YYREEE (reference sequence). Trimming took 4 bases from V and 4 from J; bases not matched to a gene: 8.

The gene calls are TRBV28 and TRBJ2-1; maybe TRBD2 (5 bases). V dropped 1 base and J dropped 0 bases, with 22 bases sitting between them. CDR1 and CDR2 from the germline V gene are MDHEN and SYDVKM. The CDR3 length is 20 residues. CDR3 loop: CASSLSLGLSGKGSYNEQFF. The DNA of the CDR3 is TGTGCCAGCAGTTTATCTCTTGGACTCTCGGGGAAGGGCTCCTACAATGAGCAGTTCTTC.

This clone appeared many times. The V call is TRBV19, the J call TRBJ1-2; D not certain. Germline values: CDR1 LNHDA, CDR2 SQIVND (reference sequence). This CDR3 is built from 15 residues. The ends were cut back, 4 bases at V and 6 bases at J, with 18 bases in the middle. CDR3 in amino acids: CASSTAGPLRNGYTF. DNA for the CDR3: TGTGCCAGTAGTACTGCCGGACCATTACGAAATGGCTACACCTTC.

This sequence joins TRBV19 and TRBJ1-2; TRBD1 aligns across 8 bases. The ends lost 4 bases at V and 3 bases at J; junction bases unmatched: 4. CDR1 and CDR2 (germline): LNHDA, SQIVND (reference sequence). The CDR3 loop spans 14 amino acids. CDR3 loop: CASSTQGADYGYTF. The CDR3 bases are TGTGCCAGTAGTACCCAGGGGGCTGACTATGGCTACACCTTC. The full variable domain, with the rest looked up from reference TRBV19 and TRBJ1-2, is DGGITQSPKYLFRKEGQNVTLSCEQNLNHDAMYWYRQDPGQGLRLIYYSQIVNDFQKGDIAEGYSVSREKKESFPLTVTSAQKNPTAFYLCASSTQGADYGYTFGSGTRLTVV.

There are a few counts of this clone. This chain links TRBV19 with TRBJ1-2; 11 nucleotides align to TRBD1. With V trimmed by 3 bases and J by 7 bases, 13 bases remained unmatched. The germline gives CDR1 LNHDA, CDR2 SQIVND (reference sequence). The length of the CDR3 is 17 residues. The CDR3 protein is CASSILLRTGGYGGYTF. The CDR3 DNA reads TGTGCCAGTAGTATCTTACTCCGGACAGGGGGCTATGGTGGCTACACCTTC.